The clone carrying this T cell receptor (beta chain) was detected a few times. Its target is unknown. This record comes from a study of blood T cells in healthy people across ages. Whenever a sample was processed, at least 7 million PBMCs were isolated. Points from the study as a whole: Age advanced and TCR beta diversity per million T cells fell, roughly linearly. As naive T cell percentage varied, TCR beta diversity correlated strongly with it. Naive CD4+ cell counts and diversity both ran higher in long-lived than in aged donors.

The CDR3 runs 18 residues. Germline assignment: CDR1 SGHTA and CDR2 FQGNSA. The junction had 10 bases not matched to a gene; V was cut back by 0 bases and J by 7 bases. A second PCR, run for roughly 7 to 11 cycles, used a sample-barcoded 5' primer plus a J-beta primer mix. From the 5' RACE reads, TCRdb called clonotypes with MiXCR, one entry per CDR3 protein. The sample lists hundreds of thousands of distinct CDR3 sequences, 29% seen once, with 15% to 20% in the top ten. This chain uses TRBV7-2 with TRBJ2-5; 14 nucleotides line up with TRBD2. The origin of this receptor is a woman aged 80 or older in good health. Sample: blood. Here the CDR3 reads CASSLAPPGLAGGRTQYF. The CDR3 DNA sequence: TGTGCCAGCAGCTTAGCCCCGCCCGGACTAGCGGGGGGTCGGACCCAGTACTTC.